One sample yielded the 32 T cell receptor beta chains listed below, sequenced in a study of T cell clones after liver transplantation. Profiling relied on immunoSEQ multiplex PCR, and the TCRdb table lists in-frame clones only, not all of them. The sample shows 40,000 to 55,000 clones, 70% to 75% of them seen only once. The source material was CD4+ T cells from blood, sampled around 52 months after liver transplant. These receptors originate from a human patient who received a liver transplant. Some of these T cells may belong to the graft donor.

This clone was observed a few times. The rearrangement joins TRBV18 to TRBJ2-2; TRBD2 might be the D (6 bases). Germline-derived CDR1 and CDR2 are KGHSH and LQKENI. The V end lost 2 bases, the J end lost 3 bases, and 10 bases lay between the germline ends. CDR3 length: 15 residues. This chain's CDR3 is CASSPREADTGELFF. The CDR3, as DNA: TGTGCCAGCTCACCAAGGGAGGCGGACACCGGGGAGCTGTTTTTT.

CDR3 sequence reads: CASSQGRSPLTAAFF. The CDR3 DNA follows: TGCGCCAGCAGCCAAGGCAGATCGCCTTTGACAGCAGCTTTCTTT. V is TRBV4-1 and J is TRBJ1-1, with D maybe TRBD1 (5 bases). Germline values: CDR1 MGHRA, CDR2 YSYEKL. CDR3 size: 15 residues. V lost 1 base to trimming and J lost 10 bases, with 19 bases between them.

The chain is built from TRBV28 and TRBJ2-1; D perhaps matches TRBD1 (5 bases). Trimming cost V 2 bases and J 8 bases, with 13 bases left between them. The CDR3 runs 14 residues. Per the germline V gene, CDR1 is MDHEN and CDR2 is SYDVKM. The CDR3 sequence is CASSLRVVGDEQFF. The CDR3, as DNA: TGTGCCAGCAGTTTACGGGTTGTAGGGGATGAGCAGTTCTTC.

CDR3 sequence: CASSSNSGNTIYF. Here the CDR3 DNA reads TGTGCCAGCAGTTCTAACTCTGGAAACACCATATATTTT. The chain couples TRBV27 to TRBJ1-3; D is uncertain. Trimming removed 4 bases from V and 0 bases from J, with 4 bases in between. Germline lookup yields CDR1 MNHEY and CDR2 SMNVEV (reference sequence). The CDR3 consists of 13 residues.

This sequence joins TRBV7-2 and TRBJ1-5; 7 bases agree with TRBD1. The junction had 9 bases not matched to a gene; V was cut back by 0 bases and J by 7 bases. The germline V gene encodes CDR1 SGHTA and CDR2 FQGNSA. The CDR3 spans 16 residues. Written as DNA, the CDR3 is TGTGCCAGCAGCTTAGCGACAGGGAGGAAGCGGCAGCCCCAGCATTTT. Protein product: CASSLATGRKRQPQHF. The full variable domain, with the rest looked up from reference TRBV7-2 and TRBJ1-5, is GAGVSQSPSNKVTEKGKDVELRCDPISGHTALYWYRQSLGQGLEFLIYFQGNSAPDKSGLPSDRFSAERTGGSVSTLTIQRTQQEDSAVYLCASSLATGRKRQPQHFGDGTRLSIL.

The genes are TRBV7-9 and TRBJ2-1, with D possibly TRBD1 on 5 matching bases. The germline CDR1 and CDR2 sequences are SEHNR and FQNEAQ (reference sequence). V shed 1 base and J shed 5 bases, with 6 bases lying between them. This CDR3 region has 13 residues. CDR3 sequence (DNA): TGTGCCAGCAGCTTAGAGGGGAACAATGAGCAGTTCTTC. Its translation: CASSLEGNNEQFF.

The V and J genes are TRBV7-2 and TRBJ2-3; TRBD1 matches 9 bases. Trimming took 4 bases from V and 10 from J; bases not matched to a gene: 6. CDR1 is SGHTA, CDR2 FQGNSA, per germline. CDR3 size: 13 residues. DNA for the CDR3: TGTGCCAGCAGCTCACAGGGGGCGGGCCCGCAGTATTTT. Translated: CASSSQGAGPQYF.

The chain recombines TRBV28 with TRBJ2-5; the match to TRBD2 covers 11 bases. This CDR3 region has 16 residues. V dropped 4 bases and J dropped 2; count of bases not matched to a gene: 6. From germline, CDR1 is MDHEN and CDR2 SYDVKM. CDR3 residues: CASSSRLAGKQETQYF. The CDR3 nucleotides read TGTGCCAGCAGTTCAAGACTAGCGGGAAAGCAAGAGACCCAGTACTTC.

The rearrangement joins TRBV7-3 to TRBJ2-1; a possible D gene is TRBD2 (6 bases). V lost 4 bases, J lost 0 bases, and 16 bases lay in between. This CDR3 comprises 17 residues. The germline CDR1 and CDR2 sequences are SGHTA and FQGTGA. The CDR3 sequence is CASSSRRVGGSYNEQFF. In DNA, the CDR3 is TGTGCCAGCAGCTCCCGGAGGGTGGGGGGCTCCTACAATGAGCAGTTCTTC.

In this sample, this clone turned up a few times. The CDR3 nucleotides are TGTGCCAGCAGTGCTAGGCAGGGGGGGCCCCGAACAGACGGGGAGCTGTTTTTT. It is translated as CASSARQGGPRTDGELFF. The chain combines TRBV2 with TRBJ2-2; D may match TRBD1 or TRBD2 (7 bases each). The length of the CDR3 is 18 residues. Germline values: CDR1 SNHLY, CDR2 FYNNEI. The germline V and J ends were trimmed by 4 bases and 7 bases, with 25 bases remaining between them.

The CDR3 DNA reads TGTGCCAGCAGCCCACGGGGGCCTTGGGAAAAACTGTTTTTT. Its translation: CASSPRGPWEKLFF. The chain employs TRBV6-5 and TRBJ1-4, with D perhaps TRBD1 (6 bases). The CDR3 is 14 residues long. V was trimmed by 6 bases and J by 8 bases, leaving 16 bases between them. CDR1 and CDR2 from the germline V gene are MNHEY and SVGAGI.

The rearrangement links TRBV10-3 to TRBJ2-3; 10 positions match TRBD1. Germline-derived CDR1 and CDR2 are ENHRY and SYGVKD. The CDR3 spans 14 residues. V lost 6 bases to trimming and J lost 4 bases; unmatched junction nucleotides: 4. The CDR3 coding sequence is TGTGCCATCAGCCCCGGACAGGGGGCAGATACGCAGTATTTT. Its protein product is CAISPGQGADTQYF.

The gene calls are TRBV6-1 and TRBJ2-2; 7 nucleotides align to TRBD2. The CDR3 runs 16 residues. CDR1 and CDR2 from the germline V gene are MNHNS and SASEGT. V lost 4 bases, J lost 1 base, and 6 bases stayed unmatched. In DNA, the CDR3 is TGTGCCAGCAGTGTGAGTAGCGGGTGGAACACCGGGGAGCTGTTTTTT. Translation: CASSVSSGWNTGELFF.

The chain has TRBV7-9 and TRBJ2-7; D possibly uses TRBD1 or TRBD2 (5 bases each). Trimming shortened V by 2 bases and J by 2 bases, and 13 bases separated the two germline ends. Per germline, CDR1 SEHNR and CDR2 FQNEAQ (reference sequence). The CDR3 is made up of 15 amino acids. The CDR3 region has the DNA TGTGCCAGCAGCTTAAGTCCGGGACCTCCCTACGAGCAGTACTTC. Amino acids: CASSLSPGPPYEQYF.

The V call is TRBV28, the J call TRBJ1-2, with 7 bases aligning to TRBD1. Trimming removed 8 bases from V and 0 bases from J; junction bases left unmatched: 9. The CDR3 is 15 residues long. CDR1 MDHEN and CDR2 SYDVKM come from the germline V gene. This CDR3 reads CASWKQGVANYGYTF. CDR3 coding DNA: TGTGCCAGCTGGAAGCAGGGGGTAGCTAACTATGGCTACACCTTC.

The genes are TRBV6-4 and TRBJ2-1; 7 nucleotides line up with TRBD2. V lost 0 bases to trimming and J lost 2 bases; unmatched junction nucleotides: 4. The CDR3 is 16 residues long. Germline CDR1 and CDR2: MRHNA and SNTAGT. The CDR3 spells CASSDSSRGAYNEQFF. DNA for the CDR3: TGTGCCAGCAGTGACTCCAGTCGGGGGGCCTACAATGAGCAGTTCTTC.

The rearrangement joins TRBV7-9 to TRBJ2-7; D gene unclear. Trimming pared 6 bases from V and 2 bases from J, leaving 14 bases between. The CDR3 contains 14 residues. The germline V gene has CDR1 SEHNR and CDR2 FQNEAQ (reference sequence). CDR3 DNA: TGTGCCAGCAGGCTAGACGAGTTGACCTACGAGCAGTACTTC. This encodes CASRLDELTYEQYF.

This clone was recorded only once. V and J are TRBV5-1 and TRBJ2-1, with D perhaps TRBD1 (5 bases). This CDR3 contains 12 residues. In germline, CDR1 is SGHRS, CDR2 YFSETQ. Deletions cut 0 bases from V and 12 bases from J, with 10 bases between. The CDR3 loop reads CASSLDRSGQFF. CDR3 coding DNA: TGCGCCAGCAGCTTGGACAGGTCGGGGCAGTTCTTC.

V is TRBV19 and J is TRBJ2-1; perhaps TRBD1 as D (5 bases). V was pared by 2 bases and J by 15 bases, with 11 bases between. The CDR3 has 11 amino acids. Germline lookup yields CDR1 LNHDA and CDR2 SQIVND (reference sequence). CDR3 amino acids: CASSISGARFF. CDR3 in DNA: TGTGCCAGTAGTATATCTGGGGCTCGGTTCTTC.

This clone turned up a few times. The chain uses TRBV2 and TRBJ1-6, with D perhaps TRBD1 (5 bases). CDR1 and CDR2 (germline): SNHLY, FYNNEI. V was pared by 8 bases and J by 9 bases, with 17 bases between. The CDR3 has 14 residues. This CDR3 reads CASREQGVGSPLHF. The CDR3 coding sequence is TGTGCCAGCCGAGAGCAGGGTGTGGGTTCACCCCTCCACTTT.

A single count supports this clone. This chain's CDR3 is CASSLGQAQDTQYF. In DNA form, the CDR3 reads TGTGCCAGCAGCTTAGGACAGGCACAAGATACGCAGTATTTT. The chain carries TRBV11-2 and TRBJ2-3, with D tentatively TRBD1 (6 bases). Germline V gene sequence: CDR1 SGHAT, CDR2 FQNNGV. Between the trimmed V and J ends, which lost 1 base and 5 bases, there was a span of 10 bases. The CDR3 has 14 residues. The variable domain in full, completed from reference TRBV11-2 and TRBJ2-3, reads EAGVAQSPRYKIIEKRQSVAFWCNPISGHATLYWYQQILGQGPKLLIQFQNNGVVDDSQLPKDRFSAERLKGVDSTLKIQPAKLEDSAVYLCASSLGQAQDTQYFGPGTRLTVL.

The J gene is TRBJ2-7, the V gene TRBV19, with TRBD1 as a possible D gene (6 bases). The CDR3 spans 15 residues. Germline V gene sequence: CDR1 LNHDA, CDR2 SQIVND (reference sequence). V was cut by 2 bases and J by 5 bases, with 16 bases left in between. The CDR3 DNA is TGTGCCAGTAGTATATCGAGGAACAGGGCCCACGAGCAGTACTTC. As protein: CASSISRNRAHEQYF.

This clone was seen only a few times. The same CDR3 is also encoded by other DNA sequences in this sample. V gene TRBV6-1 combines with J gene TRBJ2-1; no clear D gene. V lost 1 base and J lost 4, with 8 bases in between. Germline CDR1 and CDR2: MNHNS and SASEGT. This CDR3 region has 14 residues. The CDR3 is CASSEVAGYNEQFF. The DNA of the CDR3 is TGTGCCAGCAGTGAAGTTGCAGGTTACAATGAGCAGTTCTTC.

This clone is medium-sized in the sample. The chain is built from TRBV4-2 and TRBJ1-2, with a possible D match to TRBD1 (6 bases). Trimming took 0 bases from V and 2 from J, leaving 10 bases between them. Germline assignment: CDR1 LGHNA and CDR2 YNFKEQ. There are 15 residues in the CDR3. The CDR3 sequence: CASSQDRGMNYGYTF. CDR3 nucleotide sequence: TGTGCCAGCAGCCAAGACAGGGGTATGAACTATGGCTACACCTTC.

The CDR3 bases are TGTGCCAGCAGTGAAGCTCCGGGGGCTGACACTGAAGCTTTCTTT. Its translation: CASSEAPGADTEAFF. The chain has TRBV6-1 and TRBJ1-1; tentatively, D is TRBD1 (6 bases). V gave up 0 bases and J gave up 3 bases, with 11 bases separating them. The CDR3 totals 15 residues. In germline, CDR1 is MNHNS, CDR2 SASEGT.

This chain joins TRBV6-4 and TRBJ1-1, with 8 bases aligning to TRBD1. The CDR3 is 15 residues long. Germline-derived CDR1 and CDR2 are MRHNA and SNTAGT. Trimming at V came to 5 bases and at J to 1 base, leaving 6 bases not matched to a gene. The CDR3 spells CASSRAGGANTEAFF. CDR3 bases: TGTGCCAGCAGTAGGGCAGGGGGCGCGAACACTGAAGCTTTCTTT.

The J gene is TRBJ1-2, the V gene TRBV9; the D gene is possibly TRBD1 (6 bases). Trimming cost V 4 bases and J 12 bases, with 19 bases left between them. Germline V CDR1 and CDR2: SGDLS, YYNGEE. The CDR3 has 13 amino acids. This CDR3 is CASSPHNDRTDTF. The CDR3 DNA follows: TGTGCCAGCAGCCCACATAACGACAGGACAGACACCTTC.

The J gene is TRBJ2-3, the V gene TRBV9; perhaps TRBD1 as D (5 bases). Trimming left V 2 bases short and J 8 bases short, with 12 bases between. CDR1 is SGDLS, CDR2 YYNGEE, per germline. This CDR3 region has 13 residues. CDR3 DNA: TGTGCCAGCAGCGTGACAGAGAGTGGTACGCAGTATTTT. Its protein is CASSVTESGTQYF.

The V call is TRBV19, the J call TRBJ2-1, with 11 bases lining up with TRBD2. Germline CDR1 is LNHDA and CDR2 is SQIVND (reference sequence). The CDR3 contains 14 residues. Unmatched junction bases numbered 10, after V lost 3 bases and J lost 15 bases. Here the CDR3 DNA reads TGTGCCAGTAGTATTAATAGCGGGGGGGCCGATTCGTTCTTC. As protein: CASSINSGGADSFF.

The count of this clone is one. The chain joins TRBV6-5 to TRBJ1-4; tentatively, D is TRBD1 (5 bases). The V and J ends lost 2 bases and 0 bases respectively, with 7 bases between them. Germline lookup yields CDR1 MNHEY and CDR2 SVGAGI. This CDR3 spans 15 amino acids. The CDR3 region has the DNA TGTGCCAGCAGTTACAGGGGTGCAACTAATGAAAAACTGTTTTTT. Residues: CASSYRGATNEKLFF.

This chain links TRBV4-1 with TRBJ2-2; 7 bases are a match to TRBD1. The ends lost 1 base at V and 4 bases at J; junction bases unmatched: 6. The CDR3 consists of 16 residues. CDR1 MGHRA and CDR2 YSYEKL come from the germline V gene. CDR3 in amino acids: CASSQVRAGGTGELFF. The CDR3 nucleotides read TGCGCCAGCAGCCAAGTTCGGGCAGGGGGCACCGGGGAGCTGTTTTTT.

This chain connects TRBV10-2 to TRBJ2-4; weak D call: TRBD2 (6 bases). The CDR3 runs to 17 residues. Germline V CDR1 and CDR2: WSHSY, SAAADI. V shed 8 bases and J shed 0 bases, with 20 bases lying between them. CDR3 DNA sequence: TGCGCCAGCCAGGACGAGGACTACGGCTTAGCCAAAAACATTCAGTACTTC. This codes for CASQDEDYGLAKNIQYF.